This T cell receptor (beta chain) was retrieved from a study of blood T cell repertoires in COVID-19. Assay used: immunoSEQ multiplex PCR; TCRdb lists only in-frame clones, some missing. This sample has approximately 250,000 clones, with about 85% found just once. This clonotype was sampled from a man aged 40-55 years with acute or convalescent COVID-19. Sequenced material: peripheral blood.

The CDR3 region is CATRRGILGEKLFF. CDR3 nucleotides: TGTGCCACCCGGAGAGGGATCCTTGGGGAAAAACTGTTTTTT. This sequence joins TRBV19 and TRBJ1-4; D uncertain. V lost 10 bases and J lost 8, with 20 bases in between. This CDR3 spans 14 amino acids. Germline CDR1 is LNHDA and CDR2 is SQIVND (reference sequence).